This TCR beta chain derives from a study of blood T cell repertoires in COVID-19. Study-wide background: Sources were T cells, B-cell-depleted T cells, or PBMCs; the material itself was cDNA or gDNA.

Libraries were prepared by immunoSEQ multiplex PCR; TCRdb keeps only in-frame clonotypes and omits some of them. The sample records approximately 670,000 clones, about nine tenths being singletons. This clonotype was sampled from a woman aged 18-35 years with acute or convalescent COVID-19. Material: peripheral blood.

The CDR3 sequence is CASSLTSPTDRGPGYTF. Here the CDR3 DNA reads TGTGCCAGCAGCTTAACATCTCCTACCGACAGGGGGCCTGGCTACACCTTC. This chain uses TRBV7-9 with TRBJ1-2; 10 bases are a match to TRBD1. V dropped 2 bases and J dropped 7; count of bases not matched to a gene: 13. Germline assignment: CDR1 SEHNR and CDR2 FQNEAQ (reference sequence). The CDR3 sequence is 17 residues long.